This TCR beta chain is drawn from a study of type 1 and type 2 diabetes patients. Amplification started from genomic DNA. The TCR beta CDR3 region was amplified using 30 forward and 13 reverse primers. Each CDR3 protein is one row after TCRdb ran MiXCR on the multiplex PCR reads. This table holds more than 250,000 distinct CDR3 sequences, roughly 44% found once. Trimming removed 2 bases at V and 6 bases at J, with 16 bases between. CDR3 size: 14 residues. From germline, CDR1 is GTSNPN and CDR2 SVGIG (reference sequence). The receptor was derived from a man younger than 30 with type 2 diabetes. The sequenced sample consisted of peripheral blood mononuclear cells (PBMCs). The rearrangement joins TRBV30 to TRBJ2-5; D is possibly TRBD1 (5 bases). This chain's CDR3 is CAWSRWGDRKTQYF. The CDR3 coding sequence is TGTGCCTGGAGTAGGTGGGGCGACCGGAAGACCCAGTACTTC.